The 20 T cell receptor beta chains presented below share a single source sample, sequenced in a study of blood T cells in healthy people across ages. A second roughly 6 to 12 cycle PCR used barcoded and J-beta primers. TCRdb processed the 5' RACE reads anew with MiXCR; each CDR3 protein has one entry. The data show 1.5 million to 2 million distinct CDR3 sequences, roughly 27% seen once. Sequenced sample: blood. These receptors all stem from a young woman in good health.

This clonotype has just a few counts. The chain recombines TRBV21-1 with TRBJ2-7; TRBD2 is the table's D call and was not checked against the DNA. TRBV21-1 is a documented pseudogene. The CDR3 loop spans 13 amino acids. The CDR3 DNA follows: TGTGCCAGCAGCAGGGACTACTTTATCGAGCAGTACTTC. Translating it yields CASSRDYFIEQYF.

The chain combines TRBV9 with TRBJ2-5, with 7 bases aligning to TRBD2. Trimming removed 0 bases from V and 4 bases from J; junction bases left unmatched: 15. The CDR3 has 18 amino acids. Looked up from germline, CDR1 is SGDLS and CDR2 is YYNGEE. This CDR3 reads CASSVGRAGVGLGETQYF. CDR3 DNA sequence: TGTGCCAGCAGCGTAGGGAGGGCGGGAGTGGGTCTCGGAGAGACCCAGTACTTC. Full variable domain (outside the CDR3, taken from reference TRBV9 and TRBJ2-5): DSGVTQTPKHLITATGQRVTLRCSPRSGDLSVYWYQQSLDQGLQFLIQYYNGEERAKGNILERFSAQQFPDLHSELNLSSLELGDSALYFCASSVGRAGVGLGETQYFGPGTRLLVL.

This clonotype was seen more than once but under ten times. CDR3: CASSFSGRISNEQFF. As DNA, the CDR3 is TGCGCCAGCAGCTTTAGCGGGAGAATATCGAATGAGCAGTTCTTC. This chain uses TRBV5-1 with TRBJ2-1, with 9 positions matching TRBD2. Germline V CDR1 and CDR2: SGHRS, YFSETQ. Trimming took 2 bases from V and 7 from J; bases not matched to a gene: 7. The CDR3 runs to 15 residues.

The genes are TRBV29-1 and TRBJ1-5, with TRBD1 as a possible D gene (5 bases). Germline lookup yields CDR1 SQVTM and CDR2 ANQGSEA. V shed 6 bases and J shed 6 bases, with 9 bases lying between them. The CDR3 totals 11 residues. The CDR3 reads CSVGRAQPQHF. CDR3 in DNA: TGCAGCGTCGGCAGGGCTCAGCCCCAGCATTTT.

The table lists this clonotype with many counts. V is TRBV7-2 and J is TRBJ2-7, with 8 bases that match TRBD1. The germline V gene encodes CDR1 SGHTA and CDR2 FQGNSA. This CDR3 is built from 14 residues. Germline trimming cut 5 bases from V and 6 bases from J; bases unmatched to any gene: 9. CDR3 sequence: CASSATGAGLEQYF. DNA of the CDR3: TGTGCCAGCAGCGCGACAGGGGCAGGACTCGAGCAGTACTTC. The whole variable domain, filled in from reference TRBV7-2 and TRBJ2-7, reads GAGVSQSPSNKVTEKGKDVELRCDPISGHTALYWYRQSLGQGLEFLIYFQGNSAPDKSGLPSDRFSAERTGGSVSTLTIQRTQQEDSAVYLCASSATGAGLEQYFGPGTRLTVT.

A few counts support this clonotype. DNA of the CDR3: TGTGCCAGCTCACGCCCTGGAGGGGAAGCCAAAAACATTCAGTACTTC. Translated, it gives CASSRPGGEAKNIQYF. The V gene is TRBV18, the J gene TRBJ2-4; D may be TRBD2 (6 bases). The V gene lost 4 bases and the J gene lost 0 bases, with 13 bases spanning the gap. The germline CDR1 and CDR2 sequences are KGHSH and LQKENI. The CDR3 consists of 16 residues.

This clonotype was seen a few times. The chain joins TRBV4-1 to TRBJ1-2; a weak D match, TRBD1 (6 bases). V lost 2 bases, J lost 4 bases, and 17 bases lay in between. The length of the CDR3 is 16 residues. Germline V gene sequence: CDR1 MGHRA, CDR2 YSYEKL. CDR3 nucleotides: TGCGCCAGCAGCCAACCCCCGGGGGGCGTCGTCTATGGCTACACCTTC. The encoded protein is CASSQPPGGVVYGYTF.

In this sample, this clonotype turned up a few times. The V and J genes are TRBV7-9 and TRBJ2-7; a weak D match, TRBD2 (6 bases). Trimming shortened V by 1 base and J by 5 bases, and 18 bases separated the two germline ends. Germline assignment: CDR1 SEHNR and CDR2 FQNEAQ (reference sequence). This CDR3 region has 16 residues. CDR3 coding DNA: TGTGCCAGCAGCTTAGGAGAAGGGACGGGGGTCCACGAGCAGTACTTC. It codes for CASSLGEGTGVHEQYF.

The V call is TRBV5-1, the J call TRBJ2-7, with D perhaps TRBD1 (6 bases). The CDR3 spans 14 residues. From germline, CDR1 is SGHRS and CDR2 YFSETQ. The ends were cut back, 9 bases at V and 2 bases at J, with 18 bases in the middle. The CDR3 DNA is TGCGCCATCACTTTGATGGACAGCGCCTACGAGCAGTACTTC. It translates to CAITLMDSAYEQYF.

The chain has TRBV30 and TRBJ2-7, with 8 bases identical to TRBD1. The V and J ends lost 5 bases and 6 bases, in that order; junction bases with no gene match: 6. CDR3 size: 12 residues. CDR1 and CDR2 (germline): GTSNPN, SVGIG (reference sequence). The CDR3 DNA sequence: TGTGCCTGGGACAGGGGTCCCCGCGAGCAGTACTTC. Its translation is CAWDRGPREQYF.

In this sample, this clonotype turned up many times. The chain links TRBV20-1 to TRBJ2-7; tentative D call: TRBD1 (6 bases). The length of the CDR3 is 12 residues. V was shortened by 4 bases and J by 6 bases, with 13 bases between the two germline ends. Germline CDR1 DFQATT, CDR2 SNEGSKA (reference sequence). The CDR3 DNA reads TGCAGTGCTACAACAGGGACCTCCGAGCAGTACTTC. Residues: CSATTGTSEQYF.

This clonotype showed up just a few times. The chain joins TRBV20-1 to TRBJ1-2, with D perhaps TRBD1 (5 bases). V was shortened by 3 bases and J by 0 bases, with 8 bases between the two germline ends. CDR1 DFQATT and CDR2 SNEGSKA come from the germline V gene (reference sequence). CDR3 length: 13 residues. The CDR3, as DNA: TGCAGTGCTAGCCCAGGGACTAACTATGGCTACACCTTC. Its protein product is CSASPGTNYGYTF.

This chain links TRBV20-1 with TRBJ2-1; 7 bases fit TRBD2. The V and J ends lost 3 bases and 4 bases, in that order; junction bases with no gene match: 6. This CDR3 comprises 14 residues. Germline assignment: CDR1 DFQATT and CDR2 SNEGSKA (reference sequence). Here the CDR3 reads CSARKTSLYNEQFF. CDR3 in DNA: TGCAGTGCTAGGAAGACTAGCCTGTACAATGAGCAGTTCTTC.

Regarding this clonotype: At one end the junction does not follow the germline gene, possibly because of a read error. The chain carries TRBV6-6 and TRBJ2-2; unclear D gene. In germline, CDR1 is MNHNY, CDR2 SVGAGI (reference sequence). This CDR3 contains 15 residues. CDR3 sequence: CAGSYSMQNTGELFF. CDR3 nucleotides: TGTGCCGGCAGTTACTCGATGCAGAACACCGGGGAGCTGTTTTTT.

This clonotype appeared a few times. V gene TRBV6-5 combines with J gene TRBJ2-1; the D is unclear. Germline-derived CDR1 and CDR2 are MNHEY and SVGAGI. CDR3 length: 14 residues. With 2 bases removed from V and 5 bases from J, the gap between germline ends came to 10 bases. CDR3: CASSYADLHNEQFF. DNA for the CDR3: TGTGCCAGCAGTTACGCGGACCTTCACAATGAGCAGTTCTTC.

This clonotype occurred many times. The DNA for the CDR3 is TGCGCCAGCAGCCCGCCGGAGACCCACCTCGATGAGCAGTTCTTC. It yields the protein CASSPPETHLDEQFF. V is TRBV5-1 and J is TRBJ2-1, with unresolved D. Germline CDR1 reads SGHRS; CDR2 reads YFSETQ. The V and J ends lost 4 bases and 8 bases respectively, with 19 bases between them. There are 15 residues in the CDR3.

At least ten counts were recorded for this clonotype. The genes are TRBV27 and TRBJ2-3; D is tentatively TRBD1 or TRBD2 (6 bases each). CDR1 is MNHEY, CDR2 SMNVEV, per germline (reference sequence). Between the trimmed V and J ends, which lost 6 bases and 2 bases, there was a span of 9 bases. CDR3 length: 13 amino acids. CDR3 nucleotides: TGTGCCAGCAGACCGGGGGCCACAGATACGCAGTATTTT. Its translation is CASRPGATDTQYF.

The DNA for the CDR3 is TGTGCCAGCAGCCCGCCGCCTGGCTACACCTTC. Amino acids: CASSPPPGYTF. The chain employs TRBV6-2 or TRBV6-3 and TRBJ1-2; D gene ambiguous. Germline-derived CDR1 and CDR2 are MNHEY and SVGEGT. V lost 6 bases and J 7 bases, leaving 9 bases between the germline ends. The CDR3 loop spans 11 amino acids.

V is TRBV7-9 and J is TRBJ2-1; D may be TRBD1 (5 bases). This CDR3 is 13 amino acids long. Germline CDR1 and CDR2: SEHNR and FQNEAQ (reference sequence). V was pared by 5 bases and J by 7 bases, with 12 bases between. The CDR3 sequence: CASSPGPKNEQFF. The CDR3 coding sequence is TGTGCCAGCAGCCCAGGGCCAAAAAATGAGCAGTTCTTC.

Only a few counts were recorded for this clonotype. The chain joins TRBV20-1 to TRBJ2-3; no reliable D call. In germline, CDR1 is DFQATT, CDR2 SNEGSKA (reference sequence). This CDR3 is built from 17 residues. The ends were cut back, 1 base at V and 1 base at J, with 18 bases in the middle. Here the CDR3 reads CSARADSTPSRTDTQYF. DNA of the CDR3: TGCAGTGCTAGAGCCGACTCTACACCCTCACGCACAGATACGCAGTATTTT.